These T cell receptor beta chains were read from a single sample in a study of blood T cells in healthy people across ages. TCRdb re-called the 5' RACE reads with MiXCR, one entry per CDR3 protein. The table records around 800,000 distinct CDR3 sequences, around 43% of them present only once. What was sequenced was blood. These receptors were taken from a man in his sixties in good health. The CDR3 runs from the conserved cysteine through the conserved F or W. D genes are given only for firm matches. A row's size may be missing; if present it is once, few, many or a size class.

once	TRBV20-1	TRBJ1-4	-	CSARDRAATNEKLFF	TGCAGTGCTAGAGATCGGGCTGCAACTAATGAAAAACTGTTTTTT
few	TRBV20-1	TRBJ1-1	TRBD1	CSARGIDRGSSYLMNTEAFF	TGCAGTGCTAGAGGAATTGACAGGGGATCATCCTATCTCATGAACACTGAAGCTTTCTTT
few	TRBV7-2	TRBJ2-7	TRBD2	CASSSGGKDYEQYF	TGTGCCAGCAGCAGCGGGGGGAAAGACTACGAGCAGTACTTC
-	TRBV4-1	TRBJ1-6	-	CASGLDYGAINSPLHF	TGCGCCAGCGGCCTTGATTATGGGGCGATTAATTCACCCCTCCACTTT
few	TRBV7-9	TRBJ1-2	TRBD1	CASSQGQGRGPNYGYTF	TGTGCCAGCAGCCAAGGACAGGGGAGGGGGCCTAACTATGGCTACACCTTC
-	TRBV6-5	TRBJ1-4	-	CASSYQSGDEKLFF	TGTGCCAGCAGTTACCAGTCCGGGGATGAAAAACTGTTTTTT
-	TRBV7-2	TRBJ2-2	-	CASSLDPGYTGELFF	TGTGCCAGCAGCTTAGACCCCGGGTACACCGGGGAGCTGTTTTTT
few	TRBV27	TRBJ2-1	TRBD2	CASRPGLGYNEQFF	TGTGCCAGCAGACCGGGACTAGGCTACAATGAGCAGTTCTTC
-	TRBV4-1	TRBJ2-1	-	CASSQSSEPNEQFF	TGCGCCAGCAGCCAATCGTCAGAACCTAATGAGCAGTTCTTC
-	TRBV3-1	TRBJ2-5	TRBD2	CASSQAGVYQETQYF	TGTGCCAGCAGCCAGGCGGGGGTGTACCAAGAGACCCAGTACTTC
-	TRBV4-3	TRBJ2-1	TRBD1	CVSSQVTGTGNHNEQFF	TGCGTCAGCAGCCAAGTTACCGGGACAGGGAACCACAATGAGCAGTTCTTC
-	TRBV28	TRBJ2-7	TRBD2	CASSFFGGVRTYEQYF	TGTGCCAGCAGTTTTTTTGGGGGGGTTAGGACCTACGAGCAGTACTTC
-	TRBV12-3/TRBV12-4	TRBJ2-5	-	CASSFVEETQYF	TGTGCCAGCAGTTTTGTCGAAGAGACCCAGTACTTC
-	TRBV6-1	TRBJ2-6	-	CASSAGASGANVLTF	TGTGCCAGTAGTGCTGGGGCTAGTGGGGCCAACGTCCTGACTTTC
-	TRBV20-1	TRBJ2-7	TRBD1	CSAIGQEVGVWNEQYF	TGCAGTGCTATCGGACAGGAGGTGGGGGTTTGGAATGAGCAGTACTTC
-	TRBV15	TRBJ2-1	TRBD2	CATSSGGATNGQFF	TGTGCCACCAGCAGCGGGGGGGCTACCAATGGGCAGTTCTTC
-	TRBV29-1	TRBJ1-2	-	CSARIDYGYTF	TGCAGCGCCAGGATCGACTATGGCTACACCTTC
-	TRBV11-2	TRBJ2-4	-	CASSTPSVTEAKNIQYF	TGTGCCAGCAGCACACCGTCAGTAACGGAAGCCAAAAACATTCAGTACTTC
-	TRBV11-3	TRBJ2-3	-	CASSLRGKDAQYF	TGTGCCAGCAGCTTGAGAGGAAAAGATGCGCAGTATTTT
many	TRBV4-1	TRBJ2-1	-	CASSQVVPGEQFF	TGCGCCAGCAGCCAAGTAGTTCCGGGGGAGCAGTTCTTC
-	TRBV7-3	TRBJ2-3	TRBD2	CASSPSSGGTTDTQYF	TGTGCCAGCAGTCCTTCAAGCGGGGGGACCACAGATACGCAGTATTTT
-	TRBV5-1	TRBJ1-4	TRBD1	CASSNPGQGAANEKLFF	TGCGCCAGCAGCAACCCGGGACAGGGTGCAGCTAATGAAAAACTGTTTTTT
many	TRBV7-2	TRBJ2-5	TRBD2	CASSSGRGGQETQYF	TGTGCCAGCAGCTCCGGCCGGGGGGGTCAAGAGACCCAGTACTTC
-	TRBV6-5	TRBJ2-5	-	CASSYSRGGGIETQYF	TGTGCCAGCAGTTACTCGAGGGGAGGGGGCATCGAGACCCAGTACTTT
few	TRBV6-1	TRBJ2-3	-	CASRGSAQDTQYF	TGTGCCAGCCGTGGCTCTGCACAGGATACGCAGTATTTT
many	TRBV6-4	TRBJ2-2	TRBD1	CASSGRTGENTGELFF	TGTGCCAGCAGTGGTCGGACAGGGGAGAACACCGGGGAGCTGTTTTTT
few	TRBV3-1	TRBJ2-5	-	CASSQVDLRETQYF	TGTGCCAGCAGCCAAGTCGATCTTCGGGAGACCCAGTACTTC
-	TRBV29-1	TRBJ1-1	TRBD1	CSVRAGTGFTEAFF	TGCAGCGTGCGGGCCGGGACAGGCTTCACTGAAGCTTTCTTT
-	TRBV20-1	TRBJ2-3	-	CSVAPGFDTQYF	TGCAGTGTCGCGCCAGGGTTCGATACGCAGTATTTT
few	TRBV20-1	TRBJ2-6	TRBD1	CSALMTGYSGANVLTF	TGCAGTGCTCTCATGACAGGGTACTCTGGGGCCAACGTCCTGACTTTC
-	TRBV5-1	TRBJ2-3	-	CASSKISGVRDTQYF	TGCGCCAGCAGTAAGATATCGGGAGTTCGAGATACGCAGTATTTT
-	TRBV20-1	TRBJ2-3	TRBD2	CDPLGGVDTQYF	TGCGACCCACTTGGGGGGGTGGATACGCAGTATTTT
-	TRBV13	TRBJ2-7	TRBD2	CASSPTGAGDEQYF	TGTGCCAGCAGCCCAACCGGGGCGGGGGACGAGCAGTACTTC
-	TRBV6-2/TRBV6-3	TRBJ2-7	-	CASSRRVYEQYF	TGTGCCAGCAGCCGAAGGGTCTACGAGCAGTACTTC
-	TRBV18	TRBJ2-5	-	CASSRLVRETQYF	TGTGCCAGCTCGCGACTAGTTAGAGAGACCCAGTACTTC
-	TRBV7-9	TRBJ2-7	-	CASSPRSASYEQNF	TGTGCCAGCAGCCCCAGGAGTGCATCCTACGAGCAGAACTTC
-	TRBV4-3	TRBJ2-1	-	CANSQGEGYRQFF	TGCGCCAACAGCCAAGGAGAGGGGTACCGGCAGTTCTTC
-	TRBV20-1	TRBJ1-2	-	CSARWQVHNYGYTF	TGCAGTGCTAGATGGCAGGTTCATAACTATGGCTACACCTTC
few	TRBV12-3/TRBV12-4	TRBJ1-2	TRBD1	CASSTITGGGYGYTF	TGTGCCAGCAGTACGATAACAGGGGGCGGCTATGGCTACACCTTC
few	TRBV2	TRBJ2-3	-	CAGGGRATTDTQYF	TGTGCCGGGGGGGGGCGGGCCACCACAGATACGCAGTATTTT
many	TRBV15	TRBJ2-5	-	CATSRDRGTAETQYF	TGTGCCACCAGCAGAGATCGGGGAACTGCGGAGACCCAGTACTTC
-	TRBV6-2/TRBV6-3	TRBJ2-2	TRBD2	CASRRLAGAYRGTGELFF	TGTGCCAGCAGACGACTAGCGGGGGCCTACCGGGGCACCGGGGAGCTGTTTTTT